This T cell receptor (beta chain) is drawn from a study of blood T cells in healthy people across ages. The CDR3 is 16 amino acids. CDR1 and CDR2 from the germline V gene are SGHDN and FVKESK. Trimming pared 8 bases from V and 4 bases from J, leaving 23 bases between. This clonotype was found once. The second PCR ran about 6 to 11 cycles with a sample-barcoded 5' primer and J-beta primers. TCRdb reprocessed the 5' RACE reads with MiXCR, giving one entry per CDR3 protein. The sample records about 1.7 million distinct CDR3 sequences, approximately 30% being singletons. The chain uses TRBV14 and TRBJ1-1; D may be TRBD1 (5 bases). The sequence was obtained from a woman in her 30s in good health. The sequenced sample consisted of blood. The CDR3 sequence: CASQDGWGGGRTEAFF. CDR3 in DNA: TGTGCCAGCCAAGACGGATGGGGCGGTGGGCGCACTGAAGCTTTCTTT.